The 27 T cell receptor beta chains given below trace back to one sample, sequenced in a study of blood T cell repertoires in COVID-19. TCRdb's copy holds only in-frame clones and misses some; the assay was immunoSEQ multiplex PCR. The table lists hundreds of thousands of clones, roughly 90% of them singletons. Sequencing used PBMCs or T cells enriched from blood (not recorded which). The receptors originated from a man in his 60s who had recovered from COVID-19.

The count of this clone is one. This rearrangement joins TRBV2 to TRBJ2-1, with 11 nucleotides matching TRBD2. CDR1 is SNHLY and CDR2 is FYNNEI in the germline V gene. The CDR3 consists of 17 residues. J gave up 6 bases and V 4 bases, and 11 bases lay outside the gene matches. The CDR3 reads CASSGQTSGMESNEQFF. CDR3 bases: TGTGCCAGCAGTGGTCAGACTAGCGGGATGGAGAGCAATGAGCAGTTCTTC. Full variable domain (rest looked up from reference TRBV2 and TRBJ2-1): EPEVTQTPSHQVTQMGQEVILRCVPISNHLYFYWYRQILGQKVEFLVSFYNNEISEKSEIFDDQFSVERPDGSNFTLKIRSTKLEDSAMYFCASSGQTSGMESNEQFFGPGTRLTVL.

The rearrangement links TRBV9 to TRBJ2-1; 8 nucleotides align to TRBD2. V lost 3 bases, J lost 9 bases, and 11 bases stayed unmatched. CDR1 is SGDLS and CDR2 is YYNGEE in the germline V gene. The CDR3 totals 15 residues. In nucleotides, the CDR3 is TGTGCCAGCAGCGCCCGGACTAGCACATCGGGTGAGCAGTTCTTC. Translated: CASSARTSTSGEQFF.

This clone was seen a few times. The genes are TRBV14 and TRBJ2-5; D is ambiguous. The CDR3 totals 13 residues. Germline CDR1 reads SGHDN; CDR2 reads FVKESK. Between the trimmed V and J ends, which lost 1 base and 7 bases, there was a span of 10 bases. CDR3 nucleotides: TGTGCCAGCAGCCAAGTCACAACGGGGACCCAGTACTTC. Amino acids: CASSQVTTGTQYF.

J is TRBJ2-1 and V is TRBV19; TRBD1 matches at 10 bases. Germline V CDR1 and CDR2: LNHDA, SQIVND (reference sequence). J lost 9 bases, V lost 0 bases, and 8 bases had no gene match. The CDR3 consists of 16 residues. CDR3 coding DNA: TGTGCCAGTAGTATAGACAAGGCGGGACAGGGGTTTGAGCAGTTCTTC. Translated: CASSIDKAGQGFEQFF. Full variable domain (remainder filled in from reference TRBV19 and TRBJ2-1): DGGITQSPKYLFRKEGQNVTLSCEQNLNHDAMYWYRQDPGQGLRLIYYSQIVNDFQKGDIAEGYSVSREKKESFPLTVTSAQKNPTAFYLCASSIDKAGQGFEQFFGPGTRLTVL.

This rearrangement joins TRBV6-2 or TRBV6-3 to TRBJ2-7; 9 bases fit TRBD2. This CDR3 is 16 amino acids long. The germline gives CDR1 MNHEY, CDR2 SVGEGT. Trimming removed 2 bases from V and 2 bases from J; junction bases left unmatched: 7. The CDR3 DNA is TGTGCCAGCAGTTACGAGTCCCTAGCGGGAACCTACGAGCAGTACTTC. This gives the protein CASSYESLAGTYEQYF.

In DNA, the CDR3 is TGCGCCAGCAGCCAAGGACAGGGGTCAACCTACGAGCAGTACTTC. It translates to CASSQGQGSTYEQYF. The chain couples TRBV4-1 to TRBJ2-7; TRBD1 matches at 8 bases. The V and J ends lost 1 base and 2 bases, in that order; junction bases with no gene match: 4. Germline CDR1 is MGHRA and CDR2 is YSYEKL. The CDR3 loop spans 15 amino acids.

The V call is TRBV16, the J call TRBJ1-2; 7 positions match TRBD1. From germline, CDR1 is KGHSY and CDR2 FQNENV. There are 14 residues in the CDR3. Trimming cost V 0 bases and J 6 bases; bases outside gene matches: 4. The CDR3 here is CASSQSGQKNGYTF. The CDR3 DNA sequence: TGTGCCAGCAGCCAATCGGGACAGAAGAATGGCTACACCTTC. The whole variable domain, remainder taken from reference TRBV16 and TRBJ1-2, is GEEVAQTPKHLVRGEGQKAKLYCAPIKGHSYVFWYQQVLKNEFKFLISFQNENVFDETGMPKERFSAKCLPNSPCSLEIQATKLEDSAVYFCASSQSGQKNGYTFGSGTRLTVV.

This clone was seen only a few times. Written as DNA, the CDR3 is TGTGCCAGCAGTGAGAGCGGGGACAATGAGCAGTTCTTC. Encoded protein: CASSESGDNEQFF. The chain combines TRBV7-3 with TRBJ2-1, with 7 nucleotides matching TRBD2. CDR3 length: 13 amino acids. Germline V gene lookup returns CDR1 SGHTA and CDR2 FQGTGA. The trim removed 6 bases at V and 5 bases at J, leaving 4 bases unmatched.

The genes are TRBV5-8 and TRBJ2-3, with 7 bases fitting TRBD2. The V gene end was trimmed by 7 bases and the J gene end by 3 bases; junction bases not matched to a gene: 11. This CDR3 is 15 amino acids long. CDR1 SGHTS and CDR2 YDEGEE come from the germline V gene. The DNA for the CDR3 is TGTGCCAGCTCCAGCGGGACCCGGGGTACAGATACGCAGTATTTT. It translates to CASSSGTRGTDTQYF.

This chain uses TRBV3-1 (or the pseudogene TRBV3-2) with TRBJ1-2; weak D call: TRBD1 (5 bases). From germline, CDR1 is LGHDT and CDR2 YNNKEL (reference sequence). This CDR3 has 12 residues. Trimming pared 0 bases from V and 13 bases from J, leaving 12 bases between. As DNA, the CDR3 is TGTGCCAGCAGCCAAGAGGCGACAGCAACCACCTTC. As protein: CASSQEATATTF.

This chain uses TRBV5-6 with TRBJ1-6; D is unresolved. CDR1 is SGHDT, CDR2 YYEEEE, per germline. This CDR3 spans 13 amino acids. V shed 0 bases and J shed 9 bases, with 7 bases lying between them. CDR3 nucleotides: TGTGCCAGCAGCTTGGAGCGTGTTTCACCCCTCCACTTT. Translated, it gives CASSLERVSPLHF.

The genes are TRBV7-2 and TRBJ2-7; 7 bases fit TRBD2. J gave up 2 bases and V 5 bases, and 18 bases lay outside the gene matches. Per the germline V gene, CDR1 is SGHTA and CDR2 is FQGNSA. This CDR3 is built from 18 residues. The CDR3 bases are TGTGCCAGCAGCCATTTAGGCGTAGCCGGGAGGCGTGCCTACGAGCAGTACTTC. Residues: CASSHLGVAGRRAYEQYF.

The rearrangement uses TRBV29-1 and TRBJ1-1; D perhaps matches TRBD1 (5 bases). Trimming left V 5 bases short and J 3 bases short, with 10 bases between. Germline V CDR1 and CDR2: SQVTM, ANQGSEA. The CDR3 contains 12 residues. The CDR3 region has the DNA TGCAGCGTTTGGCAGGGCTACACTGAAGCTTTCTTT. Translating gives CSVWQGYTEAFF.

The rearrangement links TRBV11-2 to TRBJ2-1, with 8 nucleotides matching TRBD1. The CDR3 totals 14 residues. Germline CDR1 is SGHAT and CDR2 is FQNNGV. The trim removed 5 bases at V and 7 bases at J, leaving 7 bases unmatched. This CDR3 is CASSAGQGKNEQFF. DNA of the CDR3: TGTGCCAGCAGCGCCGGACAGGGAAAGAATGAGCAGTTCTTC. The full variable domain, completed using reference TRBV11-2 and TRBJ2-1, is EAGVAQSPRYKIIEKRQSVAFWCNPISGHATLYWYQQILGQGPKLLIQFQNNGVVDDSQLPKDRFSAERLKGVDSTLKIQPAKLEDSAVYLCASSAGQGKNEQFFGPGTRLTVL.

The genes are TRBV4-1 and TRBJ1-1, with a tentative D call TRBD1 (5 bases). V was trimmed by 4 bases and J by 8 bases, leaving 23 bases between them. Germline CDR1 is MGHRA and CDR2 is YSYEKL. This CDR3 is built from 16 residues. In DNA form, the CDR3 reads TGCGCCAGCAGCCCTACCCTGGCCCGGACGCGGGGGGAAGCTTTCTTT. As protein: CASSPTLARTRGEAFF.

This clone showed up just a few times. V is TRBV5-1 and J is TRBJ2-7; weak D call: TRBD2 (5 bases). V lost 4 bases, J lost 3 bases, and 17 bases lay in between. Germline CDR1 and CDR2: SGHRS and YFSETQ. The CDR3 length is 15 residues. The CDR3 bases are TGCGCCAGCAGCGCTTTGGAGAGGGTTGGCTACGAGCAGTACTTC. Translated, it gives CASSALERVGYEQYF. The entire variable domain, with the rest obtained from reference TRBV5-1 and TRBJ2-7, is as follows: KAGVTQTPRYLIKTRGQQVTLSCSPISGHRSVSWYQQTPGQGLQFLFEYFSETQRNKGNFPGRFSGRQFSNSRSEMNVSTLELGDSALYLCASSALERVGYEQYFGPGTRLTVT.

The chain combines TRBV30 with TRBJ2-7; D is possibly TRBD2 (6 bases). Trimming removed 0 bases at V and 0 bases at J, with 15 bases between. The CDR3 extends over 16 amino acids. Germline V gives CDR1 GTSNPN, CDR2 SVGIG (reference sequence). CDR3 coding DNA: TGTGCCTGGAGTGTAGGGCTAGCGCAGAGCTCCTACGAGCAGTACTTC. This translates into CAWSVGLAQSSYEQYF.

The rearrangement uses TRBV25-1 and TRBJ2-4; weak D call: TRBD2 (5 bases). The germline V and J ends were trimmed by 10 bases and 0 bases, with 19 bases remaining between them. CDR1 and CDR2 (germline): MGHDK, SYGVNS. The CDR3 loop spans 16 amino acids. As DNA, the CDR3 is TGTGCCACCCATCGACACGGGGAATTAGCCAAAAACATTCAGTACTTC. Amino acid sequence: CATHRHGELAKNIQYF.

The chain combines TRBV9 with TRBJ2-7; 7 bases line up with TRBD2. Losses at the gene ends were 0 bases for V and 4 bases for J; bases not matched to a gene: 7. Germline V gene data show CDR1 as SGDLS and CDR2 as YYNGEE. This CDR3 is built from 15 residues. The CDR3 coding sequence is TGTGCCAGCAGCGTAGGGCCTAGCGGCAATTACGAGCAGTACTTC. It translates to CASSVGPSGNYEQYF.

The chain links TRBV11-3 to TRBJ2-7, with 8 positions matching TRBD2. Losses at the gene ends were 4 bases for V and 5 bases for J; bases not matched to a gene: 10. This CDR3 is built from 15 residues. CDR1 and CDR2 from the germline V gene are SGHNT and YENEEA. The CDR3 protein is CASSSNPGGRNEQYF. DNA for the CDR3: TGTGCCAGCAGCTCTAACCCGGGGGGGAGGAACGAGCAGTACTTC.

The CDR3 nucleotides read TGTGCCAGCAGCTTAGTTTACTCTAGAGTACCGAGCTCCTACGAGCAGTACTTC. Its translation is CASSLVYSRVPSSYEQYF. This chain connects TRBV7-6 to TRBJ2-7; no reliable D call. CDR1 SGHVS and CDR2 FNYEAQ come from the germline V gene. The CDR3 sequence is 18 residues long. V was shortened by 1 base and J by 0 bases, with 19 bases between the two germline ends.

V is TRBV20-1 and J is TRBJ1-3, with D unresolved. V shed 2 bases and J shed 6 bases, with 5 bases lying between them. The CDR3 has 11 amino acids. The germline V gene has CDR1 DFQATT and CDR2 SNEGSKA (reference sequence). The CDR3 nucleotides read TGCAGTGCTAGAATAGAAAACACCATATATTTT. This sequence encodes CSARIENTIYF.

The V call is TRBV15, the J call TRBJ1-1; D remains ambiguous. Germline V gives CDR1 LNHNV, CDR2 YYDKDF (reference sequence). The CDR3 has 16 amino acids. V was pared by 4 bases and J by 1 base, with 16 bases between. This CDR3 is CATSMNIGVTNTEAFF. The CDR3 bases are TGTGCCACCAGCATGAACATAGGAGTAACGAACACTGAAGCTTTCTTT.

The rearrangement joins TRBV6-5 to TRBJ1-1; D possibly corresponds to TRBD1 (5 bases). Deletions cut 7 bases from V and 0 bases from J, with 9 bases between. Germline CDR1 reads MNHEY; CDR2 reads SVGAGI. The CDR3 spans 13 residues. As DNA, the CDR3 is TGTGCCAGCATTACAGGTTTGAACACTGAAGCTTTCTTT. Amino acid sequence: CASITGLNTEAFF.

The rearrangement joins TRBV5-1 to TRBJ1-2; D perhaps matches TRBD1 (6 bases). Trimming left V 4 bases short and J 4 bases short, with 14 bases between. CDR3 length: 14 amino acids. CDR1 and CDR2 (germline): SGHRS, YFSETQ. DNA of the CDR3: TGCGCCAGCAGCCTGCAGGACAGCATCTATGGCTACACCTTC. It is translated as CASSLQDSIYGYTF.

This chain connects TRBV7-9 to TRBJ2-3, with 8 bases aligning to TRBD2. Germline CDR1 reads SEHNR; CDR2 reads FQNEAQ (reference sequence). There are 16 residues in the CDR3. The trim removed 0 bases at V and 2 bases at J, leaving 4 bases unmatched. The CDR3 DNA is TGTGCCAGCAGCTTAGCTACTAGCGGTCCCACAGATACGCAGTATTTT. Encoded protein: CASSLATSGPTDTQYF.

The chain recombines TRBV7-2 with TRBJ1-5; D ambiguous. With 0 bases removed from V and 6 bases from J, the gap between germline ends came to 6 bases. The germline V gene encodes CDR1 SGHTA and CDR2 FQGNSA. This CDR3 comprises 13 residues. The CDR3 protein is CASSLAVSQPQHF. The CDR3 nucleotides are TGTGCCAGCAGCTTAGCAGTTAGTCAGCCCCAGCATTTT.